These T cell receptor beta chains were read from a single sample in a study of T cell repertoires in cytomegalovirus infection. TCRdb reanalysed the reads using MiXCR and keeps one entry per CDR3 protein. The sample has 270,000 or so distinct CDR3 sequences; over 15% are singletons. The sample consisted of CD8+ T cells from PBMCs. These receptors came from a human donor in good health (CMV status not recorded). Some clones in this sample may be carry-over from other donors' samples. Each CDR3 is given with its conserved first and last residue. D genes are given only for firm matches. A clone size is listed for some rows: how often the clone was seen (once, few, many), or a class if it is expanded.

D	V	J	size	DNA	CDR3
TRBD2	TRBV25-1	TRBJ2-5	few	TGTGCCAGCAGTGAATATTTCCTAGCGGGCCAAGAGACCCAGTACTTC	CASSEYFLAGQETQYF
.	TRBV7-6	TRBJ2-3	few	TGTGCCAGCAGCGGAGAAACGGGGGATACGCAGTATTTT	CASSGETGDTQYF
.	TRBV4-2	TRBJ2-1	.	TGTGCCAGCAGCCAAGCGGTCTCGGATGAGCAGTTCTTC	CASSQAVSDEQFF
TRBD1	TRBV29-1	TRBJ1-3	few	TGCAGCGTCGGAGGACAGGAATCTGGAAACACCATATATTTT	CSVGGQESGNTIYF
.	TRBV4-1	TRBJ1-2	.	TGCGCCAGCAGCCAAGGTTTGCAGGGGAACGGTGGCTACACCTTC	CASSQGLQGNGGYTF
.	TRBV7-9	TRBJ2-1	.	TGTGCCAGCAGCTTAGTGCTCAAAGGTTCCCATGAGCAGTTCTTC	CASSLVLKGSHEQFF
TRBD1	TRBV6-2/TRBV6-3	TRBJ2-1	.	TGTGCCAGCAGGGAGGGACAGGGTCCCTATAATGAGCAGTTCTTC	CASREGQGPYNEQFF
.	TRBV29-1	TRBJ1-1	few	TGCAGCGCCATAGACGCTGGGACGGAGGACCCGATAGAAGCTTTCTTT	CSAIDAGTEDPIEAFF
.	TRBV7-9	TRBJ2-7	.	TGTGCCAGCAGCCCCGGGGGCCGGGCTAGTGTCGAGCAGTACTTC	CASSPGGRASVEQYF
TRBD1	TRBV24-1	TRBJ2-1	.	TGTGCCACCAGTGCAGGGGGCGTTGTCAATGAGCAGTTCTTC	CATSAGGVVNEQFF
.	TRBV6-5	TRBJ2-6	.	TGTGCCAGCAGGACTGGGGCCAACGTCCTGACTTTC	CASRTGANVLTF
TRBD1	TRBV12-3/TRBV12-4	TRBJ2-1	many	TGTGCCAGCACCCTGGGACAGGTGAATGAGCAGTTCTTC	CASTLGQVNEQFF
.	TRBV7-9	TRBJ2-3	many	TGTGCCAGCGGCTTCGCTAGATCGCCAGATACGCAGTATTTT	CASGFARSPDTQYF
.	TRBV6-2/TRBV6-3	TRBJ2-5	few	TGTGCCAGCAGCCACTCTAGGGGTGGGGAGACCCAGTACTTC	CASSHSRGGETQYF
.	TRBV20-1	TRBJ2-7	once	TGCAGTGCTAGAGATGTGAAGATTCGGGACGAGCAGTACTTC	CSARDVKIRDEQYF
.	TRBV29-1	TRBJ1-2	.	TGCAGCGCTGGGTCCTCGAGTGGCTACACCTTC	CSAGSSSGYTF
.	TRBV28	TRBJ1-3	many	TGTGCCAGCAGTTCCCCCGGGGGCCGCTCTGGAAACACCATATATTTT	CASSSPGGRSGNTIYF
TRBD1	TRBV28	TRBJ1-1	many	TGTGCCAGCAGTCGGACAGGGGGCACTGAAGCTTTCTTT	CASSRTGGTEAFF
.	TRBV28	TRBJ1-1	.	TGTGCCAGCAGCTTCACAGACAGCAACACTGAAGCTTTCTTT	CASSFTDSNTEAFF
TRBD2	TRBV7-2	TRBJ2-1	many	TGTGCCAGCAGCTTATGGGCTAGCGGGAGCTCCTACAATGAGCAGTTCTTC	CASSLWASGSSYNEQFF
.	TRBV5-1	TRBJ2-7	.	TGCGCCAGCAGCTTGGATGGGACATATGGGCTAGGCGAGCAGTACTTC	CASSLDGTYGLGEQYF
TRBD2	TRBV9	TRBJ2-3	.	TGTGCCAGCAGCCCCCGGACTAGCGGGGGAGTCCCCACAGATACGCAGTATTTT	CASSPRTSGGVPTDTQYF
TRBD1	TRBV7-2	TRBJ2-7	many	TGTGCCAGCAGCTTCGGGACAGGGACCTACGAGCAGTACTTC	CASSFGTGTYEQYF
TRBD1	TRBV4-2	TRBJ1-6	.	TGTGCCAGCAGCCAAGAAGGGACAGGGTTTTCACCCCTCCACTTT	CASSQEGTGFSPLHF
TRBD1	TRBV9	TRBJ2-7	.	TGTGCCAGCGCCACAGGGGACAGAGCATACGAGCAGTACTTC	CASATGDRAYEQYF
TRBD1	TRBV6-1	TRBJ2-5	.	TGTGCCAGCGGGCGAACAGGGGACCAAGAGACCCAGTACTTC	CASGRTGDQETQYF
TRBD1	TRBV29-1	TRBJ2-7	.	TGCAGCGTAACCGGGACAGGCTCCTACGAGCAGTACTTC	CSVTGTGSYEQYF
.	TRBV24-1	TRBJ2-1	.	TGTGCCACCAGTGACCCTGACAGGGACTGGCGTGAGCAGTTCTTC	CATSDPDRDWREQFF
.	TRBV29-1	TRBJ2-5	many	TGCAGCGTTGAATCCGGGGAAGAGACCCAGTACTTC	CSVESGEETQYF
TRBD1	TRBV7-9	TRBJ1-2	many	TGTGCCAGCAGCTTAGGGACAGGGACCCATGGCTACACCTTC	CASSLGTGTHGYTF
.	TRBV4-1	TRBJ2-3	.	TGCGCCAGCAGCCAAGTTTTTGGGGTCACAGATACGCAGTATTTT	CASSQVFGVTDTQYF
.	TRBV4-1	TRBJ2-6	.	TGCGCCAGCAGCCTATACCATTCTTCGACTGGGGCCAACGTCCTGACTTTC	CASSLYHSSTGANVLTF
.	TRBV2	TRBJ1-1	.	TGTGCCAGCAGGGGACTCGAGCACGCTTTCTTT	CASRGLEHAFF
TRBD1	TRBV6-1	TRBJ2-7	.	TGTGCCAGCACCCCTCCGGGACAGACCTACGAGCAGTACTTC	CASTPPGQTYEQYF
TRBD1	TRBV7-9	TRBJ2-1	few	TGTGCCAGCAGCTGGCCGGGACAGGGGGTGGATGAGCAGTTCTTC	CASSWPGQGVDEQFF
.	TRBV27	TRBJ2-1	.	TGTGCCAGCAGCTCCGGTCCGAGCTCCTACAATGAGCAGTTCTTC	CASSSGPSSYNEQFF
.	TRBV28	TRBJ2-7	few	TGTGCCAGCAGTCCGCCGGGCCCAAGACGGGGAAGGTACGAGCAGTACTTC	CASSPPGPRRGRYEQYF
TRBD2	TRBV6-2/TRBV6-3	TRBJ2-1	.	TGTGCCAGCAGTTACTCCCGGGGGGACTACAATGAGCAGTTCTTC	CASSYSRGDYNEQFF
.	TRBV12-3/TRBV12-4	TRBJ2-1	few	TGTGCCAGCATCACCCAGGGGTTTAGCGAGCAGTTCTTC	CASITQGFSEQFF
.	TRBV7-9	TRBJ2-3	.	TGTGCCAGCAGCTCCCCTCCTGTGGGCACAGATACGCAGTATTTT	CASSSPPVGTDTQYF
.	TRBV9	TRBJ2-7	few	TGTGCCAGCAGCGTAGATGGCAGAACTTCGAGCGAGCAGTACTTC	CASSVDGRTSSEQYF
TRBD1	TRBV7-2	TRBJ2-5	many	TGTGCCAGCAGCTTAGGACCGACAGGGGAAATGGAGACCCAGTACTTC	CASSLGPTGEMETQYF
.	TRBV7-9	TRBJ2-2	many	TGTGCCAGCAGCCCACGGCCACGGGAAAAGACCGGGGAGCTGTTTTTT	CASSPRPREKTGELFF
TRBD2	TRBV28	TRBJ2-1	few	TGTGCCAGCAATCCCGGGCTAGCGGAGACCTACAATGAGCAGTTCTTC	CASNPGLAETYNEQFF